Each of the 5 T cell receptor beta chains below was sequenced from the same sample in a study of T cells in Graves' hyperthyroidism and ophthalmopathy (dated by TCRdb to the late 2010s). The library was generated by multiplex PCR. Sequencing took place on an Illumina HiSeq 2000. The TCR beta CDR3 regions were amplified from RNA transcripts. A first-round RT-PCR of the TCR CDR3 used the HTBI primer set with the Qiagen OneStep RT-PCR kit. Using fastp at Q25 and MiXCR, TCRdb reprocessed the public reads and kept productive beta chains. Under each unique CDR3 protein, matching rows form one entry showing the most common genes and DNA. Present in this sample are about 500,000 distinct CDR3 sequences, about 16% of which were seen just once. Roughly 29% of the sample lies in the top ten. The source material was blood. The receptor set was obtained from a woman in her twenties or thirties with Graves' ophthalmopathy.

In its sample, this clonotype was seen a few times. This rearrangement joins TRBV20-1 to TRBJ2-5, with TRBD2 identical over 9 bases. This CDR3 region has 15 residues. Germline values: CDR1 DFQATT, CDR2 SNEGSKA (reference sequence). V shed 5 bases and J 2 bases; nucleotides not matched to a gene: 9. The CDR3 reads CSAGGEREDQETQYF. CDR3 DNA sequence: TGCAGTGCTGGGGGGGAGCGGGAGGATCAAGAGACCCAGTACTTC.

The chain links TRBV12-3 or TRBV12-4 to TRBJ1-5, with 9 bases identical to TRBD1. The CDR3 totals 15 residues. The junction had 5 bases not matched to a gene; V was cut back by 7 bases and J by 1 base. The CDR3: CASMLDRGSNQPQHF. The CDR3 DNA reads TGTGCCAGCATGTTAGACAGGGGGAGCAATCAGCCCCAGCATTTT.

The chain has TRBV19 and TRBJ2-5; no firm D call. V lost 6 bases to trimming and J lost 2 bases, with 10 bases between them. Germline V gene lookup returns CDR1 LNHDA and CDR2 SQIVND (reference sequence). CDR3 length: 13 residues. CDR3 sequence reads: CASRKELQETQYF. The DNA of the CDR3 is TGTGCCAGTAGGAAGGAACTGCAAGAGACCCAGTACTTC.

The sample holds a few counts of this clonotype. The chain is built from TRBV7-3 and TRBJ2-7, with 11 nucleotides matching TRBD2. This CDR3 has 19 amino acids. Germline V gene sequence: CDR1 SGHTA, CDR2 FQGTGA. Trimming at V came to 4 bases and at J to 0 bases, leaving 14 bases not matched to a gene. CDR3 protein: CASSSLETSGNPHSYEQYF. CDR3 coding DNA: TGTGCCAGCAGCTCACTTGAGACTAGCGGGAACCCTCACTCCTACGAGCAGTACTTC.

This clonotype was picked up many times. The gene calls are TRBV28 and TRBJ2-1; 9 bases match TRBD1. The V gene's germline CDR1 is MDHEN and CDR2 SYDVKM. V was clipped by 2 bases and J by 7 bases; unmatched bases: 6. The CDR3 consists of 15 residues. The CDR3 spells CASSLMGTGKNEQFF. The CDR3 nucleotides are TGTGCCAGCAGTTTAATGGGGACAGGGAAGAATGAGCAGTTCTTC.